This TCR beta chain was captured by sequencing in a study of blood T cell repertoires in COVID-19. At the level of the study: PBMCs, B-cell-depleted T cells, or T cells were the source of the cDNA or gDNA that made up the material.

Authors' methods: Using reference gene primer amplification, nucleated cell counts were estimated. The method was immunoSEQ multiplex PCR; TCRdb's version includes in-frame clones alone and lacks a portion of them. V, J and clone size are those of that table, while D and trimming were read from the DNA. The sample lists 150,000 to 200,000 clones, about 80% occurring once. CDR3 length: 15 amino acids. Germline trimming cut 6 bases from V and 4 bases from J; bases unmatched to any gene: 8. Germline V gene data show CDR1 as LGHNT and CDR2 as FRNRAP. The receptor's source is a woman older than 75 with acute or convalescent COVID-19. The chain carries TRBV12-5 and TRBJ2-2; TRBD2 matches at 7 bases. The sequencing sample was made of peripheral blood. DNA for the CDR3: TGTGCTAGTGGCCCTGGACTAGGAGGCACCGGGGAGCTGTTTTTT. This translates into CASGPGLGGTGELFF.